This T cell receptor (beta chain) came from a study of CD8+ T cells in alopecia areata. This clone was seen a handful of times. Treatment: oral pan-JAK inhibitor, 5-10 mg twice daily. After isolation, RNA underwent reverse transcription to generate cDNA as the sequencing template. TCRdb keeps only in-frame clones here, not all; method: immunoSEQ multiplex PCR. This table holds about 270,000 clones, 60% found once. CDR1 is SGDLS, CDR2 YYNGEE, per germline. The CDR3 consists of 15 residues. The ends were cut back, 5 bases at V and 1 base at J, with 15 bases in the middle. The source of this sequence is a human donor with alopecia areata. The rearrangement joins TRBV9 to TRBJ1-1, with D perhaps TRBD1 (6 bases). Sequencing was performed on CD4+ T cells sorted from blood, taken around week 53, from a patient treated with tofacitinib. The CDR3 sequence is CASSLFGGENTEAFF. Written as DNA, the CDR3 is TGTGCCAGCAGTCTCTTCGGGGGCGAGAACACTGAAGCTTTCTTT.